This T cell receptor beta chain was recorded in a study of glioma-infiltrating T cells. The germline V gene encodes CDR1 MNHEY and CDR2 SVGEGT. The CDR3 spans 13 residues. Trimming shortened V by 7 bases and J by 4 bases, and 13 bases separated the two germline ends. Using RNA template, CDR3s of TCR alpha and beta were amplified with iRepertoire arm-PCR. MiXCR was run by TCRdb on the multiplex PCR reads, yielding one entry per CDR3 protein. Here the sample spans some 18,000 distinct CDR3 sequences, nearly 60% being singletons. The rearrangement links TRBV6-2 or TRBV6-3 to TRBJ1-1, with D possibly matching TRBD1 (5 bases). The clonotype originates from a human donor with low-grade glioma or glioblastoma, undergoing nonglioma brain surgery, or in good health (not recorded which). Sequences were obtained from glioma tissue, nonneoplastic brain tissue, or PBMCs (not recorded which). The CDR3 nucleotides are TGTGCCAGCACCCTGGGGGGGTCCACTGAAGCTTTCTTT. Its translation is CASTLGGSTEAFF.